This T cell receptor beta chain was sequenced for a study of blood T cell repertoires in COVID-19. The overall study: PBMCs, B-cell-depleted T cells, or T cells were the source of the cDNA or gDNA that made up the material.

Profiling relied on immunoSEQ multiplex PCR, and the TCRdb table lists in-frame clones only, not all of them. The sample has tens of thousands of clones; roughly 85% are singletons. This CDR3 has 15 residues. V lost 1 base and J lost 8, with 15 bases in between. Germline assignment: CDR1 LGHDT and CDR2 YNNKEL (reference sequence). The sequence was obtained from a man between 60 and 70 years old with acute or convalescent COVID-19. The rearrangement joins TRBV3-1 (or the pseudogene TRBV3-2) to TRBJ2-1, with a tentative D call TRBD2 (6 bases). Sequencing input: peripheral blood. The CDR3 region has the DNA TGTGCCAGCAGCCAAGTGCGGGGCCCTAGGGATGAGCAGTTCTTC. Amino acid sequence: CASSQVRGPRDEQFF.